The sequence of this TCR beta chain was determined in a study of blood T cell repertoires in COVID-19. Study information: Sources were T cells, B-cell-depleted T cells, or PBMCs; the material itself was cDNA or gDNA.

Original processing notes: Estimation of nucleated cell counts was performed using reference gene primer amplification. Sequencing was performed with immunoSEQ multiplex PCR; in TCRdb, only in-frame clones are kept and a portion is missing. The D gene and trimming were derived from the DNA, and the V and J assignments and clone size from that table. This table has 200,000 to 250,000 clones, around 85% appearing once. Germline CDR1 is SGHVS and CDR2 is FQNEAQ. This CDR3 has 15 residues. Germline trimming cut 2 bases from V and 7 bases from J; bases unmatched to any gene: 4. V and J are TRBV7-8 and TRBJ2-1; 11 bases fit TRBD2. The sequenced sample consisted of PBMCs or T cells enriched from blood (not recorded which). This TCR came from a woman aged 40 to 50 with acute COVID-19. CDR3 DNA: TGTGCCAGCAGCTTACAGGCTAGCGGGAGGAATGAGCAGTTCTTC. Protein product: CASSLQASGRNEQFF.